These 32 T cell receptor beta chains originate from one sample sequenced in a study of CD8 T cells in Susac syndrome. An input of roughly 0.45 to 1 ug of RNA was subjected to reverse transcription using random hexamers. TCRdb re-analysed the immunoSEQ multiplex PCR reads in MiXCR, keeping a single row per CDR3 protein. The table has about 90,000 distinct CDR3 sequences, 80% to 95% seen once. The source material was CD8+ T cells from PBMCs. The receptors originated from a human donor in good health.

This chain joins TRBV6-5 and TRBJ1-5, with 10 bases lining up with TRBD1. The CDR3 covers 15 residues. CDR1 and CDR2 (germline): MNHEY, SVGAGI. Trimming cost V 5 bases and J 6 bases; bases outside gene matches: 7. CDR3 amino acids: CASSPGTGASQPQHF. CDR3 sequence (DNA): TGTGCCAGCAGTCCCGGGACAGGGGCGAGTCAGCCCCAGCATTTT.

This clonotype occurred once. This chain joins TRBV19 and TRBJ2-7, with 12 nucleotides matching TRBD2. The CDR3 contains 17 residues. J lost 5 bases, V lost 5 bases, and 13 bases had no gene match. CDR1 and CDR2 from the germline V gene are LNHDA and SQIVND (reference sequence). In nucleotides, the CDR3 is TGTGCCAGTAGTTCCCAAGGACTAGCGGGGTCCATGGACGAGCAGTACTTC. The encoded protein is CASSSQGLAGSMDEQYF.

The genes are TRBV11-2 and TRBJ2-3, with D possibly matching TRBD1 (6 bases). The CDR3 runs to 16 residues. The V end was cut by 3 bases, the J end by 1 base, with 14 bases between. CDR1 is SGHAT, CDR2 FQNNGV, per germline. The CDR3 region is CASSFGGAGGTDTQYF. The CDR3 coding sequence is TGTGCCAGCAGCTTCGGTGGGGCAGGGGGCACAGATACGCAGTATTTT.

The rearrangement links TRBV29-1 to TRBJ1-1; D gene uncertain. Looked up from germline, CDR1 is SQVTM and CDR2 is ANQGSEA. Trimming shortened V by 0 bases and J by 6 bases, and 11 bases separated the two germline ends. The CDR3 is made up of 13 amino acids. The CDR3 reads CSVEDGVSAEAFF. CDR3 nucleotide sequence: TGCAGCGTTGAAGACGGGGTTTCGGCTGAAGCTTTCTTT. The whole variable domain, filled in from reference TRBV29-1 and TRBJ1-1, reads SAVISQKPSRDICQRGTSLTIQCQVDSQVTMMFWYRQQPGQSLTLIATANQGSEATYESGFVIDKFPISRPNLTFSTLTVSNMSPEDSSIYLCSVEDGVSAEAFFGQGTRLTVV.

V and J are TRBV5-4 and TRBJ1-6, with TRBD1 matching over 8 bases. The CDR3 sequence is 13 residues long. Germline lookup yields CDR1 SGHNT and CDR2 YYREEE (reference sequence). Trimming at V came to 3 bases and at J to 13 bases, leaving 6 bases not matched to a gene. In DNA form, the CDR3 reads TGTGCCAGCAGCTCGACAGGGGAAGGGCCCCTCCACTTT. Protein sequence: CASSSTGEGPLHF.

A note on this clonotype: Germline is not matched at one junction end, which may reflect a read error. The chain is built from TRBV10-2 and TRBJ2-1; TRBD1 agrees at 8 bases. The CDR3 runs 15 residues. Germline-derived CDR1 and CDR2 are WSHSY and SAAADI. The CDR3 sequence is CASSEPGGSDNEQFF. The CDR3 DNA is TGCGCCAGCAGTGAGCCAGGGGGCTCCGACAATGAGCAGTTCTTC.

As regards this clonotype: A junction end diverges from the germline sequence, so it may reflect a read error. The V call is TRBV2, the J call TRBJ1-6; D call uncertain. In germline, CDR1 is SNHLY, CDR2 FYNNEI. This CDR3 region has 13 residues. The CDR3 is CASELGNNSPLHF. DNA for the CDR3: TGTGCCAGCGAATTGGGGAATAACTCACCCCTCCACTTT. The complete variable domain, with remaining parts taken from reference TRBV2 and TRBJ1-6, reads EPEVTQTPSHQVTQMGQEVILRCVPISNHLYFYWYRQILGQKVEFLVSFYNNEISEKSEIFDDQFSVERPDGSNFTLKIRSTKLEDSAMYFCASELGNNSPLHFGNGTRLTVT.

The chain employs TRBV29-1 and TRBJ2-5, with TRBD2 matching 10 bases. CDR1 and CDR2 (germline): SQVTM, ANQGSEA. The CDR3 sequence is 15 residues long. J lost 4 bases, V lost 1 base, and 6 bases had no gene match. The CDR3 is CSVEVERGGGETQYF. The CDR3 coding sequence is TGCAGCGTTGAAGTAGAGCGGGGGGGCGGAGAGACCCAGTACTTC.

The V and J genes are TRBV25-1 and TRBJ2-2; D may be TRBD2 (6 bases). This CDR3 has 15 amino acids. CDR1 and CDR2 from the germline V gene are MGHDK and SYGVNS. Trimming removed 4 bases from V and 7 bases from J, with 16 bases in between. CDR3: CASSAPAGRYGELFF. As DNA, the CDR3 is TGTGCCAGCAGTGCCCCCGCGGGGCGCTACGGGGAGCTGTTTTTT. The full variable domain, with the rest looked up from reference TRBV25-1 and TRBJ2-2, is EADIYQTPRYLVIGTGKKITLECSQTMGHDKMYWYQQDPGMELHLIHYSYGVNSTEKGDLSSESTVSRIRTEHFPLTLESARPSHTSQYLCASSAPAGRYGELFFGEGSRLTVL.

The chain links TRBV12-3 or TRBV12-4 to TRBJ2-5; TRBD2 might be the D (6 bases). The CDR3 runs 13 residues. V lost 5 bases and J lost 10, with 17 bases in between. The CDR3 protein is CASSDAGPGDQYF. DNA for the CDR3: TGTGCCAGCAGTGACGCGGGGCCGGGGGACCAGTACTTC.

The rearrangement links TRBV6-5 to TRBJ1-1; the D gene is possibly TRBD1 (6 bases). V was pared by 0 bases and J by 4 bases, with 12 bases between. Germline loops: CDR1 MNHEY, CDR2 SVGAGI. The CDR3 extends over 15 amino acids. The CDR3 loop is CASSYSKGVGTEAFF. CDR3 DNA: TGTGCCAGCAGTTACTCGAAGGGGGTAGGCACTGAAGCTTTCTTT.

V gene TRBV6-1 combines with J gene TRBJ1-2; D call uncertain. The V and J ends lost 2 bases and 3 bases respectively, with 7 bases between them. The CDR3 has 13 residues. Per the germline V gene, CDR1 is MNHNS and CDR2 is SASEGT. Here the CDR3 DNA reads TGTGCCAGCAGTGAATACAGCGACTATGGCTACACCTTC. This sequence encodes CASSEYSDYGYTF.

This clonotype showed up just once. The CDR3 region has the DNA TGTGCCTGGAGGGCACTCCCCGACAGGGGGATCGACACCGGGGAGCTGTTTTTT. It encodes CAWRALPDRGIDTGELFF. V is TRBV30 and J is TRBJ2-2, with 9 bases that match TRBD1. Per the germline V gene, CDR1 is GTSNPN and CDR2 is SVGIG (reference sequence). The junction had 14 bases not matched to a gene; V was cut back by 3 bases and J by 3 bases. The CDR3 totals 18 residues.

The chain couples TRBV5-4 to TRBJ2-4; D call uncertain. This CDR3 has 11 residues. Trimming took 6 bases from V and 8 from J, leaving 9 bases between them. CDR1 SGHNT and CDR2 YYREEE come from the germline V gene (reference sequence). CDR3 DNA: TGTGCCAGCACCCTTGGATACATTCAGTACTTC. Translating gives CASTLGYIQYF.

This chain joins TRBV19 and TRBJ2-3; D not resolved. Germline CDR1 reads LNHDA; CDR2 reads SQIVND (reference sequence). V was clipped by 3 bases and J by 4 bases, with 5 bases between them. The CDR3 totals 12 residues. CDR3 nucleotides: TGTGCCAGTAGTATCTCGGCAGATACGCAGTATTTT. Amino acid sequence: CASSISADTQYF. Full variable domain (rest looked up from reference TRBV19 and TRBJ2-3): DGGITQSPKYLFRKEGQNVTLSCEQNLNHDAMYWYRQDPGQGLRLIYYSQIVNDFQKGDIAEGYSVSREKKESFPLTVTSAQKNPTAFYLCASSISADTQYFGPGTRLTVL.

The V call is TRBV20-1, the J call TRBJ2-1, with D perhaps TRBD2 (6 bases). The CDR3 extends over 16 amino acids. V was pared by 0 bases and J by 0 bases, with 12 bases between. Per germline, CDR1 DFQATT and CDR2 SNEGSKA (reference sequence). CDR3 DNA: TGCAGTGCTAGAGAAGCGGGCGGTAGCTCCTACAATGAGCAGTTCTTC. It is translated as CSAREAGGSSYNEQFF.

The V gene is TRBV2, the J gene TRBJ2-1; D is unclear. The germline gives CDR1 SNHLY, CDR2 FYNNEI. CDR3 length: 12 amino acids. Deletions cut 5 bases from V and 14 bases from J, with 16 bases between. The CDR3 sequence: CASSNGPPTEFF. CDR3 DNA: TGTGCCAGCAGTAATGGCCCTCCTACGGAGTTCTTC.

This chain joins TRBV5-4 and TRBJ2-5, with 10 positions matching TRBD1. Germline CDR1 reads SGHNT; CDR2 reads YYREEE (reference sequence). The CDR3 runs to 15 residues. The ends lost 4 bases at V and 4 bases at J; junction bases unmatched: 7. The CDR3 here is CASSLSGTGVETQYF. Here the CDR3 DNA reads TGTGCCAGCAGCCTTTCCGGGACAGGGGTAGAGACCCAGTACTTC.

The chain joins TRBV20-1 to TRBJ2-7; 10 bases map to TRBD2. J lost 3 bases, V lost 6 bases, and 17 bases had no gene match. Germline-derived CDR1 and CDR2 are DFQATT and SNEGSKA (reference sequence). CDR3 length: 17 amino acids. The CDR3, as DNA: TGCAGTGCGGGAGGGACTAGCGTCCCCGAGGGGGTCTACGAGCAGTACTTC. It translates to CSAGGTSVPEGVYEQYF.

DNA for the CDR3: TGTGCCAGCAGTCCCTTTCACAGGGGGACAGACATTCAGTACTTC. Its protein is CASSPFHRGTDIQYF. The chain is built from TRBV12-3 or TRBV12-4 and TRBJ2-4; 8 bases match TRBD1. The CDR3 covers 15 residues. V trimming: 5 bases; J trimming: 8 bases; junction bases outside the gene matches: 11.

The V and J genes are TRBV20-1 and TRBJ1-5, with 7 positions matching TRBD1. V lost 5 bases, J lost 0 bases, and 4 bases stayed unmatched. The V gene's germline CDR1 is DFQATT and CDR2 SNEGSKA (reference sequence). This CDR3 region has 14 residues. CDR3 nucleotide sequence: TGCAGTGCTGTTGACAGGGATAGCAATCAGCCCCAGCATTTT. As protein: CSAVDRDSNQPQHF.

V gene TRBV3-1 combines with J gene TRBJ2-3; D is unresolved. The CDR3 spans 14 residues. V dropped 1 base and J dropped 2 bases, with 7 bases sitting between them. Germline values: CDR1 LGHDT, CDR2 YNNKEL (reference sequence). CDR3 in DNA: TGTGCCAGCAGCCAAGTCAGGACCACAGATACGCAGTATTTT. This translates into CASSQVRTTDTQYF.

The chain joins TRBV5-4 to TRBJ2-5; D remains ambiguous. Per the germline V gene, CDR1 is SGHNT and CDR2 is YYREEE (reference sequence). The CDR3 runs to 16 residues. The ends were cut back, 2 bases at V and 1 base at J, with 15 bases in the middle. CDR3 residues: CASSLSPDGAQETQYF. DNA for the CDR3: TGTGCCAGCAGCTTATCCCCCGACGGAGCCCAAGAGACCCAGTACTTC.

The chain recombines TRBV7-8 with TRBJ1-2; D gene unclear. CDR3 size: 14 residues. Trimming removed 1 base from V and 3 bases from J, with 9 bases in between. Germline loops: CDR1 SGHVS, CDR2 FQNEAQ. CDR3 nucleotide sequence: TGTGCCAGCAGCTTAGATCTCAGTCACTATGGCTACACCTTC. This codes for CASSLDLSHYGYTF.

This clonotype appeared once. This chain connects TRBV13 to TRBJ2-2, with D perhaps matching TRBD2 (5 bases). V was clipped by 7 bases and J by 3 bases, with 12 bases between them. CDR1 and CDR2 from the germline V gene are PRHDT and FYEKMQ (reference sequence). CDR3 size: 14 residues. The CDR3 loop is CASTSTGDTGELFF. CDR3 in DNA: TGTGCCAGCACCTCAACCGGGGACACCGGGGAGCTGTTTTTT.

Here the CDR3 DNA reads TGTGCCAGCAGCGTAGCGGGAGAGCAGTTCTTC. This encodes CASSVAGEQFF. The chain joins TRBV9 to TRBJ2-1; TRBD2 might be the D (5 bases). CDR3 size: 11 residues. CDR1 and CDR2 from the germline V gene are SGDLS and YYNGEE. Trimming removed 0 bases at V and 10 bases at J, with 5 bases between.

The chain employs TRBV13 and TRBJ2-1, with a tentative D call TRBD2 (6 bases). The V gene's germline CDR1 is PRHDT and CDR2 FYEKMQ (reference sequence). Trimming stripped 5 bases from V and 4 bases from J, with 21 bases between. This CDR3 spans 17 amino acids. CDR3 protein: CASSPSAGTPFYNEQFF. CDR3 in DNA: TGTGCCAGCAGCCCATCCGCCGGGACTCCTTTTTACAATGAGCAGTTCTTC.

As DNA, the CDR3 is TGTGCCAGCAGCTCGCATGGGGTCGGTCGAGGGGGAAACATTCAGTACTTC. Protein sequence: CASSSHGVGRGGNIQYF. The chain has TRBV5-4 and TRBJ2-4; tentative D call: TRBD1 (6 bases). The length of the CDR3 is 17 residues. V lost 3 bases and J lost 6, with 22 bases in between. In germline, CDR1 is SGHNT, CDR2 YYREEE (reference sequence). Complete variable domain (other parts from reference TRBV5-4 and TRBJ2-4): ETGVTQSPTHLIKTRGQQVTLRCSSQSGHNTVSWYQQALGQGPQFIFQYYREEENGRGNFPPRFSGLQFPNYSSELNVNALELDDSALYLCASSSHGVGRGGNIQYFGAGTRLSVL.

V usage is TRBV9 and J usage is TRBJ1-2; TRBD1 matches at 10 bases. The CDR3 is 15 residues long. In germline, CDR1 is SGDLS, CDR2 YYNGEE. The trim removed 2 bases at V and 0 bases at J, leaving 1 base unmatched. CDR3 in amino acids: CASSVGTGANYGYTF. CDR3 nucleotide sequence: TGTGCCAGCAGCGTTGGGACAGGGGCTAACTATGGCTACACCTTC.

The chain couples TRBV6-6 to TRBJ1-1; D is possibly TRBD1 (5 bases). Germline loops: CDR1 MNHNY, CDR2 SVGAGI (reference sequence). CDR3 length: 16 residues. V was pared by 2 bases and J by 1 base, with 14 bases between. The CDR3 bases are TGTGCCAGCAGTTACCCCGACAGCTATGGGAACACTGAAGCTTTCTTT. Its translation is CASSYPDSYGNTEAFF.

The chain carries TRBV7-2 and TRBJ2-7, with D uncertain. Germline CDR1 is SGHTA and CDR2 is FQGNSA. Trimming took 2 bases from V and 6 from J, leaving 8 bases between them. CDR3 length: 12 residues. The CDR3 bases are TGTGCCAGCAGCTTACAGGCCTTCGAGCAGTACTTC. Protein: CASSLQAFEQYF.

The genes are TRBV7-8 and TRBJ1-2; D is unresolved. Germline-derived CDR1 and CDR2 are SGHVS and FQNEAQ. The CDR3 has 13 amino acids. Trimming took 3 bases from V and 4 from J, leaving 9 bases between them. This CDR3 is CASSFSSIYGYTF. The CDR3 nucleotides are TGTGCCAGCAGCTTTAGCAGCATCTATGGCTACACCTTC.